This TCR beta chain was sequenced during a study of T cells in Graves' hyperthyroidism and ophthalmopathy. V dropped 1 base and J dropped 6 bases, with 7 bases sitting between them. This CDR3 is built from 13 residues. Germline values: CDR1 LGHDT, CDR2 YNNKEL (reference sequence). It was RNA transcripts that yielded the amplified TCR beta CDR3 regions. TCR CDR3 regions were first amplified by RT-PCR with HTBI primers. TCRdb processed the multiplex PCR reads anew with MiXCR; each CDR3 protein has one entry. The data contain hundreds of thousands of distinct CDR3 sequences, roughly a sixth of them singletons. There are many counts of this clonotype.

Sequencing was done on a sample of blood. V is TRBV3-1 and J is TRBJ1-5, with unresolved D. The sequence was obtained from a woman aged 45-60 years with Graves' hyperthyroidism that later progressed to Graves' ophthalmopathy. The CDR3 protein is CASSQGKGQPQHF. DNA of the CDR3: TGTGCCAGCAGCCAAGGGAAGGGTCAGCCCCAGCATTTT.